This T cell receptor beta chain was identified during a study of blood T cells in healthy people across ages. V lost 11 bases, J lost 4 bases, and 8 bases stayed unmatched. The CDR3 length is 13 residues. Germline CDR1 MNHNS, CDR2 SASEGT. The study's findings and limits: Any changes in expanded clonotypes were possibly confounded, as donor CMV status remained unknown. When set beside aged donors, long-lived donors presented more naive CD4+ cells and higher diversity.

A remark on this clonotype: What it binds is not known.

Researchers collected about 9.1 milliliters of peripheral blood from every single donor. Samples each had at least 6 micrograms of total RNA extracted. Next came a second PCR, run for roughly 6 to 11 cycles, which used a sample-barcoded 5' primer along with a J-beta primer mix. TCRdb re-derived calls from the 5' RACE reads in MiXCR, one entry per CDR3 protein. The sample holds some 1.4 million distinct CDR3 sequences, about 40% seen once. The sequenced material came from blood. The chain couples TRBV6-1 to TRBJ2-1; 7 positions match TRBD2. The clonotype was recovered from a woman between 18 and 29 years old in good health. The CDR3 DNA sequence: TGTGCCCTCGCTAGCGGATCATACAATGAGCAGTTCTTC. It codes for CALASGSYNEQFF.